The following is a TCR beta chain sequence with its context. Antigen specificity is unknown. Method: immunoSEQ multiplex PCR; TCRdb's copy keeps in-frame clones and lacks some. The repertoire holds about 58,000 clones, with approximately 88% as singletons. Unmatched junction bases numbered 10, after V lost 5 bases and J lost 8 bases. Germline lookup yields CDR1 LNHDA and CDR2 SQIVND (reference sequence). The CDR3 covers 15 residues. This entry comes from a study of OX40 agonist ivuxolimab in advanced cancers. Background on the study: Ivuxolimab, an antibody acting as an agonist of OX40 (CD134), was used to treat patients. At doses from 0.01 to 10 mg/kg, patients were given intravenous ivuxolimab every 2 weeks. A male proportion of about 86% was recorded, with mean age roughly 60 years and range roughly 20 to 85. Study conclusions and caveats: CD4+ T cells averaged fewer expanded clones than CD8+ T cells.

The source is an adult with an advanced solid tumor such as melanoma, head and neck, liver or kidney cancer. Sequencing was performed on CD4+ or CD8+ T cells sorted from blood, taken in a trial of the OX40 agonist ivuxolimab. This chain joins TRBV19 and TRBJ2-1; the match to TRBD2 covers 9 bases. Written as DNA, the CDR3 is TGTGCCAGTAGTTCCGCGGGACTAGCATTCGATGAGCAGTTCTTC. It is translated as CASSSAGLAFDEQFF.